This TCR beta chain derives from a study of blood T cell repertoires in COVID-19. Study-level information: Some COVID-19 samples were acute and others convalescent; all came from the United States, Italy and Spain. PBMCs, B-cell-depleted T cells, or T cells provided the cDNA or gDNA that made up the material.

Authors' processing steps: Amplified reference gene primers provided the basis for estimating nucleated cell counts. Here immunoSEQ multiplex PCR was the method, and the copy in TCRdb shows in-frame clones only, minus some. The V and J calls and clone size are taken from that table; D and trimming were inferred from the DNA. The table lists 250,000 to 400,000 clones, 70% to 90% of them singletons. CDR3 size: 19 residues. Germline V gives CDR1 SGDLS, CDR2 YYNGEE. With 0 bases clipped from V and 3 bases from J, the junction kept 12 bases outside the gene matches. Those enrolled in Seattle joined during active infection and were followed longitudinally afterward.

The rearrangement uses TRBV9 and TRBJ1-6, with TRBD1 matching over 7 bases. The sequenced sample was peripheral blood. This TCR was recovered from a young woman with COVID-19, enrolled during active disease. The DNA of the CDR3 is TGTGCCAGCAGCGTAGACCCTACTTGGTCAGGGGGCTATAATTCACCCCTCCACTTT. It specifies CASSVDPTWSGGYNSPLHF.